A single sample is the source of the 11 T cell receptor beta chains below, sequenced in a study of beta chain features in type 1 diabetes. Whole-study results and caveats: Shortening of TCRB CDR3s, moderate but significant, appeared in all four CD4+ subsets of Type 1 diabetes patients.

Expressed TCRB transcripts got sequenced, as all isolated RNA was reverse transcribed. The method was immunoSEQ multiplex PCR; TCRdb's version includes in-frame clones alone and lacks a portion of them. The sample has 100,000 to 150,000 clones, around a sixth seen once. No antigen has been identified for these receptors. The sample was central memory CD4+ T cells from blood. These receptors all come from a man younger than 35 with type 1 diabetes.

This clone was seen a few times. The chain employs TRBV7-9 and TRBJ2-3, with D uncertain. V lost 2 bases and J 1 base, leaving 4 bases between the germline ends. The CDR3 has 13 amino acids. Germline CDR1 SEHNR, CDR2 FQNEAQ (reference sequence). The CDR3 here is CASSLYGTDTQYF. CDR3 DNA sequence: TGTGCCAGCAGCTTATACGGCACAGATACGCAGTATTTT.

The V and J genes are TRBV28 and TRBJ2-7, with TRBD2 matching 9 bases. With V trimmed by 2 bases and J by 6 bases, 8 bases remained unmatched. The CDR3 runs to 15 residues. CDR1 is MDHEN, CDR2 SYDVKM, per germline. The CDR3 coding sequence is TGTGCCAGCAGTTTAAGTAGCGGGGGAGGGAGCGAGCAGTACTTC. Encoded protein: CASSLSSGGGSEQYF.

V is TRBV5-8 and J is TRBJ1-5; D is unresolved. Germline V gives CDR1 SGHTS, CDR2 YDEGEE. Trimming took 4 bases from V and 4 from J, leaving 9 bases between them. The CDR3 is 13 amino acids. The CDR3 sequence is CASSRAGNQPQHF. CDR3 DNA: TGTGCCAGCAGCCGGGCTGGGAATCAGCCCCAGCATTTT. Drawing the rest from reference TRBV5-8 and TRBJ1-5, the complete variable domain is EAGVTQSPTHLIKTRGQQATLRCSPISGHTSVYWYQQALGLGLQFLLWYDEGEERNRGNFPPRFSGRQFPNYSSELNVNALELEDSALYLCASSRAGNQPQHFGDGTRLSIL.

CDR3 nucleotide sequence: TGTGCCAGCAGCCGTAAAGCCGGGTACCAAGAGACCCAGTACTTC. It translates to CASSRKAGYQETQYF. The chain links TRBV7-6 to TRBJ2-5; D is uncertain. CDR1 SGHVS and CDR2 FNYEAQ come from the germline V gene. Between the trimmed V and J ends, which lost 5 bases and 0 bases, there was a span of 13 bases. The CDR3 is made up of 15 amino acids. The whole variable domain, filled in from reference TRBV7-6 and TRBJ2-5, reads GAGVSQSPRYKVTKRGQDVALRCDPISGHVSLYWYRQALGQGPEFLTYFNYEAQQDKSGLPNDRFSAERPEGSISTLTIQRTEQRDSAMYRCASSRKAGYQETQYFGPGTRLLVL.

The chain carries TRBV30 and TRBJ1-2, with 8 positions matching TRBD1. V lost 0 bases to trimming and J lost 7 bases; unmatched junction nucleotides: 4. Germline CDR1 and CDR2: GTSNPN and SVGIG (reference sequence). The CDR3 covers 13 residues. The CDR3 region is CAWSVQGGSGYTF. CDR3 DNA: TGTGCCTGGAGTGTACAGGGGGGCTCTGGCTACACCTTC.

This clone turned up a few times. J is TRBJ1-1 and V is TRBV9; D gene uncertain. The V gene lost 3 bases and the J gene lost 0 bases, with 3 bases spanning the gap. Germline V gene lookup returns CDR1 SGDLS and CDR2 YYNGEE. This CDR3 region has 12 residues. CDR3 in DNA: TGTGCCAGCAGCGCGATGAACACTGAAGCTTTCTTT. Amino acid sequence: CASSAMNTEAFF. Together with reference TRBV9 and TRBJ1-1, the CDR3 gives the full variable domain: DSGVTQTPKHLITATGQRVTLRCSPRSGDLSVYWYQQSLDQGLQFLIQYYNGEERAKGNILERFSAQQFPDLHSELNLSSLELGDSALYFCASSAMNTEAFFGQGTRLTVV.

This chain connects TRBV7-9 to TRBJ1-1; no reliable D call. The germline V and J ends were trimmed by 3 bases and 4 bases, with 12 bases remaining between them. The CDR3 is 14 residues long. From germline, CDR1 is SEHNR and CDR2 FQNEAQ (reference sequence). CDR3 coding DNA: TGTGCCAGCAGCTTCGAGTTGGCTAGCACTGAAGCTTTCTTT. Translation gives CASSFELASTEAFF. The full variable domain, completed using reference TRBV7-9 and TRBJ1-1, is DTGVSQNPRHKITKRGQNVTFRCDPISEHNRLYWYRQTLGQGPEFLTYFQNEAQLEKSRLLSDRFSAERPKGSFSTLEIQRTEQGDSAMYLCASSFELASTEAFFGQGTRLTVV.

The chain joins TRBV7-2 to TRBJ1-1; D remains unclear. Germline V gene lookup returns CDR1 SGHTA and CDR2 FQGNSA. Trimming cost V 5 bases and J 0 bases, with 7 bases left between them. CDR3 length: 13 residues. CDR3 amino acids: CASSLRMNTEAFF. CDR3 DNA sequence: TGTGCCAGCAGCCTACGGATGAACACTGAAGCTTTCTTT.

The chain has TRBV30 and TRBJ1-5; D gene uncertain. There are 13 residues in the CDR3. The V gene lost 5 bases and the J gene lost 0 bases, with 8 bases spanning the gap. Looked up from germline, CDR1 is GTSNPN and CDR2 is SVGIG (reference sequence). The CDR3 spells CAWGRHSNQPQHF. The CDR3 nucleotides read TGTGCCTGGGGCAGACATAGCAATCAGCCCCAGCATTTT.

This clone appeared a few times. The chain carries TRBV18 and TRBJ1-4; the D is unclear. There are 16 residues in the CDR3. V lost 3 bases and J 3 bases, leaving 14 bases between the germline ends. Per the germline V gene, CDR1 is KGHSH and CDR2 is LQKENI. CDR3 nucleotide sequence: TGTGCCAGCTCACCCTCAAGCCGTAAGGCTAATGAAAAACTGTTTTTT. Amino acid sequence: CASSPSSRKANEKLFF.

This clone appeared a few times. The chain combines TRBV6-1 with TRBJ2-3; D is possibly TRBD1 (5 bases). The CDR3 has 14 residues. Trimming took 8 bases from V and 0 from J, leaving 12 bases between them. CDR1 and CDR2 (germline): MNHNS, SASEGT. The CDR3 here is CASGAATSTDTQYF. The CDR3 DNA follows: TGTGCCAGCGGGGCCGCGACTAGCACAGATACGCAGTATTTT.